The text below deals with one T cell receptor beta chain. Trimming shortened V by 4 bases and J by 10 bases, and 16 bases separated the two germline ends. In germline, CDR1 is SGHAT, CDR2 FQNNGV. This CDR3 has 13 amino acids. The data are from a study of shared clonotypes between healthy human individuals. Background on the study: Per donor, three plates held CD4 naive cells, three held CD4 memory, two held CD8 naive and one held CD8 memory.

Method: immunoSEQ multiplex PCR; TCRdb's copy keeps in-frame clones and lacks some. The profile shows roughly 2,500,000 clones, over 85% of them singletons. The chain has TRBV11-2 and TRBJ1-2; tentatively, D is TRBD1 (5 bases). The TCR was taken from a man between 18 and 35 years old in good health. Some clones in this sample may be carry-over from other donors' samples. The material sequenced was naive CD4+ T cells from PBMCs. As to subset: CD45RA+ positively selected. In DNA form, the CDR3 reads TGTGCCAGCAGCTCCTCGGCGGGGGTGGACTACACCTTC. Translated: CASSSSAGVDYTF. Complete variable domain (other parts from reference TRBV11-2 and TRBJ1-2): EAGVAQSPRYKIIEKRQSVAFWCNPISGHATLYWYQQILGQGPKLLIQFQNNGVVDDSQLPKDRFSAERLKGVDSTLKIQPAKLEDSAVYLCASSSSAGVDYTFGSGTRLTVV.